A selection of T cell receptor beta chains follows, all from one sample in a study of beta chain features in type 1 diabetes. Method: immunoSEQ multiplex PCR; TCRdb's copy keeps in-frame clones and lacks some. The sample comprises about 410,000 clones, approximately 14% of which are singletons, and roughly 0.038% rests with the top ten. Sequenced input: naive CD4+ T cells from blood. The receptors here all came from a man aged 25-45 years in good health. Each CDR3 is given with its conserved first and last residue.

J gene | V gene | CDR3 protein
TRBJ1-1 | TRBV7-9 | CASSLVAGGPTEAFF
TRBJ2-1 | TRBV9 | CASSVSSGAYNEQFF
TRBJ2-1 | TRBV13 | CASSGTPTGGIGYNEQFF
TRBJ1-1 | TRBV10-3 | CAIVPREVMNTEAFF
TRBJ1-1 | TRBV11-2 | CASSPTSPLQLAFF
TRBJ2-3 | TRBV5-1 | CASSLSSMGTDTQYF
TRBJ1-3 | TRBV5-1 | CASSLTRTIRDGNTIYF
TRBJ2-3 | TRBV11-2 | CASSRMRGTDTQYF
TRBJ1-6 | TRBV7-2 | CASRPAGGDSPLHF
TRBJ2-1 | TRBV30 | CAWSVLAGVPNEQFF
TRBJ1-2 | TRBV5-1 | CASSLRQALRGYTF
TRBJ2-2 | TRBV12-5 | CASGLDTGELFF
TRBJ1-6 | TRBV2 | CASSGGQLWGSPLHF
TRBJ1-2 | TRBV12-2 | CASRQNRACNYGYTF
TRBJ1-3 | TRBV9 | CASSSRDWGNTIYF
TRBJ2-2 | TRBV9 | CASSVSTGDTGELFF
TRBJ2-7 | TRBV4-3 | CASSQAGQVRDEQYF
TRBJ2-4 | TRBV6-5 | CASSWSRGTQGIQYF
TRBJ2-1 | TRBV7-2 | CASSLIGGRGNEQFF
TRBJ2-1 | TRBV14 | CASSPILAGGPRSYNEQFF
TRBJ2-5 | TRBV28 | CASSSGTAQETQYF
TRBJ2-2 | TRBV5-1 | CASSLEGSNTGELFF
TRBJ2-7 | TRBV9 | CASSVAGGGEQYF
TRBJ1-1 | TRBV10-3 | CAISVEGNTEAFF
TRBJ2-1 | TRBV18 | CASSSSGSGNEQFF
TRBJ2-5 | TRBV29-1 | CSVVGGDKKETQYF
TRBJ1-1 | TRBV18 | CASSPSRRNTEAFF
TRBJ1-4 | TRBV2 | CASSEGFEGFF
TRBJ2-2 | TRBV11-2 | CASSSTSGNSVGELFF
TRBJ2-7 | TRBV6-6 | CASTPRGGTYEQYF
TRBJ2-3 | TRBV30 | CACQRRRSLVKATQYF
TRBJ2-4 | TRBV7-2 | CASSPLQGAGNIQYF
TRBJ2-3 | TRBV7-9 | CASSLVSSGKSDTQYF
TRBJ1-1 | TRBV6-5 | CASGRGNTEAFF
TRBJ2-3 | TRBV5-1 | CASSSGLAGYTDTQYF
TRBJ1-1 | TRBV7-9 | CASSARGNTEAFF
TRBJ2-1 | TRBV30 | CAWTTGQGYRYNEQFF
TRBJ2-5 | TRBV7-9 | CASSLRGLETQYF
TRBJ2-2 | TRBV7-9 | CASSLSSQGFQDTGELFF
TRBJ2-3 | TRBV29-1 | CSVDRLAGSTDTQYF
TRBJ1-2 | TRBV9 | CASRQTGGVDYTF
TRBJ2-1 | TRBV4-3 | CASSQVPRDTYNEQFF
TRBJ2-1 | TRBV9 | CASSVAEGNEQFF
TRBJ2-3 | TRBV4-3 | CASSQGISADTQYF
TRBJ2-3 | TRBV7-9 | CASSVGWLAGEDTQYF
TRBJ2-5 | TRBV9 | CASSAGRAGPKETQYF
TRBJ2-1 | TRBV5-6 | CASSRTVRSSYNEQFF
TRBJ2-7 | TRBV10-3 | CAIKGGAYEQYF
TRBJ2-3 | TRBV10-3 | CAIRGDSTDTQYF
TRBJ2-5 | TRBV9 | CASSERTGTALRETQYF
TRBJ2-2 | TRBV10-3 | CAISTGDQTGELFF
TRBJ2-3 | TRBV14 | CASSQVPTPTDTQYF
TRBJ1-2 | TRBV18 | CASSPLLGRRDYGYTF
TRBJ1-5 | TRBV6-6 | CASTGNGRNQPQHF
TRBJ2-5 | TRBV25-1 | CASRGTESRETQYF
TRBJ1-2 | TRBV5-4 | CASSLEDTVNYGYTF
TRBJ1-1 | TRBV9 | CASSGSANTSRSTEAFF
TRBJ1-2 | TRBV7-2 | CASSRDSLSYGYTF
TRBJ2-7 | TRBV2 | CASRGGRQRSSYEQYF